This TCR beta chain was recorded in a study of control samples from healthy donors and cancer patients (dated by TCRdb to 2020 to 2021). The CDR3, from cysteine to phenylalanine, totals 13 residues. Of the read, only the CDR3 DNA is kept; its 39 bases are in frame from base 1. Looking up the germline V gene (reference sequence) yields CDR1 SEHNR and CDR2 FQNEAQ. Unmatched junction bases come to 2, with V trimmed by 4 bases and J by 4 bases. The library was prepared using the immunoSEQ multiplex PCR assay. TCRdb provides this immuneACCESS table in a form limited to in-frame rearrangements. Some clones are lacking; in checked studies, under half of them reflect an unresolved V gene, and why the rest are absent is not known. The sample yields about 77,000 clones; about 92% were counted once. The top ten constitute nearly 6% of the sample. About this clone: It lacks a known antigen. The input lacks base qualities; no much larger clone sits a single base away.

This chain is built from TRBV7-9 and TRBJ1-1, with TRBD1 identical over 8 junction bases. The receptor comes from a woman aged 60-75 years in good health. What was sequenced was blood. The CDR3 region has the sequence CASSWTGRTEAFF. The bases read TGTGCCAGCAGCTGGACAGGGCGCACTGAAGCTTTCTTT.